These 26 T cell receptor beta chains were all obtained from the same sample, sequenced in a study of technical replicates of blood from several donors. Libraries were prepared by immunoSEQ multiplex PCR; TCRdb keeps only in-frame clonotypes and omits some of them. The repertoire holds approximately 80,000 clones, with roughly 98% as singletons. The sequencing input was T cells isolated from PBMCs. All receptors derive from a human donor in good health.

The chain is built from TRBV11-3 and TRBJ2-1, with a weak D call TRBD2 (6 bases). CDR3 length: 15 residues. CDR1 is SGHNT and CDR2 is YENEEA in the germline V gene. V lost 3 bases and J 0 bases, leaving 9 bases between the germline ends. The CDR3 DNA reads as TGTGCCAGCAGCTTTGGGGGGAACTCCTACAATGAGCAGTTCTTC. It encodes CASSFGGNSYNEQFF.

V usage is TRBV6-6 and J usage is TRBJ2-7; 13 bases map to TRBD2. The CDR3 is made up of 15 amino acids. The J segment lost 1 base and the V segment lost 6 bases, leaving 3 bases of the junction unmatched. Germline CDR1 MNHNY, CDR2 SVGAGI (reference sequence). CDR3 protein: CASSLGLAGSYEQYF. In DNA, the CDR3 is TGTGCCAGCAGCCTGGGACTAGCGGGATCCTACGAGCAGTACTTC.

The rearrangement joins TRBV29-1 to TRBJ2-1; 11 bases map to TRBD2. There are 13 residues in the CDR3. CDR1 SQVTM and CDR2 ANQGSEA come from the germline V gene. The ends lost 6 bases at V and 6 bases at J; junction bases unmatched: 4. The CDR3 DNA reads TGCAGCGTCGGGACTAGCGGACCCAATGAGCAGTTCTTC. Protein sequence: CSVGTSGPNEQFF.

V gene TRBV7-9 combines with J gene TRBJ1-4; TRBD1 is a possible D gene (5 bases). CDR3 length equals 13 residues. The germline CDR1 and CDR2 sequences are SEHNR and FQNEAQ (reference sequence). Between the trimmed V and J ends, which lost 10 bases and 8 bases, there was a span of 17 bases. The CDR3 DNA follows: TGTGCCATCGAAGGCGGGGGGGACGAAAAACTGTTTTTT. Amino acid sequence: CAIEGGGDEKLFF.

The chain uses TRBV7-8 and TRBJ2-1; the D gene is possibly TRBD2 (5 bases). This CDR3 is built from 14 residues. Per germline, CDR1 SGHVS and CDR2 FQNEAQ. Trimming cost V 2 bases and J 8 bases, with 13 bases left between them. The CDR3 coding sequence is TGTGCCAGCAGCTTAATCGCCGGGCGGGATGAGCAGTTCTTC. It specifies CASSLIAGRDEQFF.

The V call is TRBV10-1, the J call TRBJ2-1, with TRBD2 matching over 7 bases. Per the germline V gene, CDR1 is WNHNN and CDR2 is SYGVQD (reference sequence). This CDR3 is 13 amino acids long. Unmatched junction bases numbered 4, after V lost 0 bases and J lost 11 bases. The CDR3 DNA sequence: TGCGCCAGCAGTGAGTCCGGGGGGTATAAGCAGTTCTTC. Encoded protein: CASSESGGYKQFF.

Concerning this clone itself: Other DNA sequences of this sample code for an identical CDR3. This chain uses TRBV5-1 with TRBJ2-5; D is undetermined. The CDR3 has 14 residues. V lost 0 bases and J 5 bases, leaving 11 bases between the germline ends. Germline assignment: CDR1 SGHRS and CDR2 YFSETQ. CDR3: CASSLGPGGETQYF. The CDR3 nucleotides are TGCGCCAGCAGCTTGGGCCCGGGTGGGGAGACCCAGTACTTC.

The chain couples TRBV10-1 to TRBJ2-7; D might be TRBD2 (5 bases). This CDR3 is 13 amino acids long. Trimming removed 6 bases at V and 2 bases at J, with 11 bases between. CDR1 and CDR2 (germline): WNHNN, SYGVQD (reference sequence). In DNA, the CDR3 is TGCGCCAGCAGGGACCCCGGGACCTACGAGCAGTACTTC. Protein: CASRDPGTYEQYF.

V and J are TRBV6-5 and TRBJ1-2; D perhaps matches TRBD1 (5 bases). CDR1 and CDR2 (germline): MNHEY, SVGAGI. The V and J ends lost 0 bases and 6 bases respectively, with 8 bases between them. The CDR3 spans 13 residues. CDR3 nucleotides: TGTGCCAGCAGTTACTCGAACAGGAATGGCTACACCTTC. This sequence encodes CASSYSNRNGYTF.

The rearrangement joins TRBV27 to TRBJ1-5, with 11 positions matching TRBD1. The germline CDR1 and CDR2 sequences are MNHEY and SMNVEV (reference sequence). CDR3 length: 14 residues. V dropped 8 bases and J dropped 7; count of bases not matched to a gene: 7. CDR3 amino acids: CASWGQGVRQPQHF. The CDR3 nucleotides are TGTGCCAGCTGGGGACAGGGGGTACGACAGCCCCAGCATTTT.

The rearrangement links TRBV5-1 to TRBJ2-1; 9 bases align to TRBD2. This CDR3 region has 16 residues. Germline loops: CDR1 SGHRS, CDR2 YFSETQ. V gave up 4 bases and J gave up 8 bases; unmatched junction bases: 13. The CDR3, as DNA: TGCGCCAGCAGCCCCCTCAGCGGGAGGTTGAGCGATGAGCAGTTCTTC. Protein sequence: CASSPLSGRLSDEQFF. The full variable domain, in which reference TRBV5-1 and TRBJ2-1 provide the parts outside the CDR3, is KAGVTQTPRYLIKTRGQQVTLSCSPISGHRSVSWYQQTPGQGLQFLFEYFSETQRNKGNFPGRFSGRQFSNSRSEMNVSTLELGDSALYLCASSPLSGRLSDEQFFGPGTRLTVL.

The chain links TRBV6-1 to TRBJ2-6; tentative D call: TRBD1 (5 bases). Germline CDR1 is MNHNS and CDR2 is SASEGT. Between the trimmed V and J ends, which lost 1 base and 0 bases, there was a span of 13 bases. The CDR3 totals 18 residues. The CDR3 nucleotides are TGTGCCAGCAGTGAAGAAGGGATAGGGGTCTCTGGGGCCAACGTCCTGACTTTC. It encodes CASSEEGIGVSGANVLTF.

The chain links TRBV20-1 to TRBJ2-5; D ambiguous. Between the trimmed V and J ends, which lost 3 bases and 2 bases, there was a span of 4 bases. The CDR3 covers 11 residues. From germline, CDR1 is DFQATT and CDR2 SNEGSKA (reference sequence). The CDR3 reads CSASRQETQYF. CDR3 DNA: TGCAGTGCTAGCCGTCAAGAGACCCAGTACTTC.

This clone was seen only once. J is TRBJ2-5 and V is TRBV7-8, with 7 positions matching TRBD1. The V gene's germline CDR1 is SGHVS and CDR2 FQNEAQ. V was pared by 3 bases and J by 4 bases, with 11 bases of the junction left unmatched. The CDR3 has 16 amino acids. CDR3 amino acids: CASSLGQGDPRETQYF. CDR3 coding DNA: TGTGCCAGCAGCTTGGGCCAGGGGGACCCCCGAGAGACCCAGTACTTC.

The rearrangement uses TRBV11-2 and TRBJ2-3; D might be TRBD2 (6 bases). The CDR3 has 15 amino acids. Germline CDR1 is SGHAT and CDR2 is FQNNGV. The V end was cut by 3 bases, the J end by 2 bases, with 12 bases between. The DNA for the CDR3 is TGTGCCAGCAGCTTCGGTAGCGGAAACACAGATACGCAGTATTTT. Translated: CASSFGSGNTDTQYF.

This chain links TRBV28 with TRBJ2-1; 13 bases agree with TRBD2. There are 24 residues in the CDR3. Looked up from germline, CDR1 is MDHEN and CDR2 is SYDVKM. V was pared by 6 bases and J by 0 bases, with 26 bases of the junction left unmatched. CDR3 sequence (DNA): TGTGCCAGCAGAGGACTGAGGACTAGCGGGAGTCCATCGATCATGTCGAGCTCCTACAATGAGCAGTTCTTC. Amino acid sequence: CASRGLRTSGSPSIMSSSYNEQFF.

V gene TRBV28 combines with J gene TRBJ2-1; 7 bases align to TRBD1. The germline gives CDR1 MDHEN, CDR2 SYDVKM. The CDR3 extends over 16 amino acids. V shed 6 bases, J shed 7 bases, and the junction held 15 bases outside the gene matches. The CDR3 DNA reads TGTGCCAGCAGACATCCGGTGAGGGGGCTTGGGAATGAGCAGTTCTTC. Translating gives CASRHPVRGLGNEQFF.

In its sample, this clone was seen once. The gene calls are TRBV15 and TRBJ2-1; D is possibly TRBD2 (5 bases). Germline values: CDR1 LNHNV, CDR2 YYDKDF (reference sequence). This CDR3 comprises 14 residues. V shed 1 base and J shed 2 bases, with 6 bases lying between them. The CDR3 region is CATSRAGTYNEQFF. In DNA form, the CDR3 reads TGTGCCACCAGCAGAGCGGGAACCTACAATGAGCAGTTCTTC.

The chain joins TRBV6-5 to TRBJ1-5, with D hard to call. The CDR3 runs 15 residues. Trimming took 7 bases from V and 0 from J, leaving 13 bases between them. Per germline, CDR1 MNHEY and CDR2 SVGAGI. The CDR3 DNA sequence: TGTGCCAGCACCAACCGGGAATATAGCAATCAGCCCCAGCATTTT. Its protein product is CASTNREYSNQPQHF.

The chain combines TRBV28 with TRBJ1-5; no clear D. The CDR3 length is 13 residues. Between the trimmed V and J ends, which lost 2 bases and 6 bases, there was a span of 8 bases. Germline loops: CDR1 MDHEN, CDR2 SYDVKM. This CDR3 reads CASSLIGGQPQHF. As DNA, the CDR3 is TGTGCCAGCAGTTTAATAGGAGGTCAGCCCCAGCATTTT.

This clone has a single count. The gene calls are TRBV15 and TRBJ2-1; TRBD2 might be the D (6 bases). The CDR3 runs to 14 residues. Between the trimmed V and J ends, which lost 1 base and 6 bases, there was a span of 10 bases. Germline CDR1 and CDR2: LNHNV and YYDKDF (reference sequence). CDR3 nucleotides: TGTGCCACCAGCAGAGCGGCGGAGGGCAATGAGCAGTTCTTC. It yields the protein CATSRAAEGNEQFF.

The V gene is TRBV29-1, the J gene TRBJ2-1, with 10 bases that match TRBD2. The V and J ends lost 4 bases and 5 bases, in that order; junction bases with no gene match: 2. This CDR3 comprises 13 residues. The germline V gene has CDR1 SQVTM and CDR2 ANQGSEA. CDR3 region: CSVVLAGDNEQFF. CDR3 DNA sequence: TGCAGCGTTGTTCTAGCGGGAGACAATGAGCAGTTCTTC.

The gene calls are TRBV7-3 and TRBJ1-2; 7 bases agree with TRBD1. The CDR3 is made up of 14 amino acids. Germline trimming cut 6 bases from V and 5 bases from J; bases unmatched to any gene: 9. CDR1 is SGHTA, CDR2 FQGTGA, per germline. Here the CDR3 reads CASSYSGGRYGYTF. CDR3 nucleotide sequence: TGTGCCAGCAGTTATTCAGGGGGGCGTTATGGCTACACCTTC.

The V gene is TRBV9, the J gene TRBJ2-2, with 10 bases identical to TRBD2. CDR1 is SGDLS and CDR2 is YYNGEE in the germline V gene. The CDR3 loop spans 18 amino acids. The J segment lost 4 bases and the V segment lost 0 bases, leaving 9 bases of the junction unmatched. The CDR3 DNA is TGTGCCAGCAGCGTAGACCCACTACTAGCGGGACTCACCGGGGAGCTGTTTTTT. This codes for CASSVDPLLAGLTGELFF.

This clone showed up just once. This sequence joins TRBV28 and TRBJ2-7; D is unclear. Deletions cut 5 bases from V and 2 bases from J, with 13 bases between. CDR3 size: 14 residues. CDR1 and CDR2 (germline): MDHEN, SYDVKM. CDR3 region: CASSLPQLPYEQYF. CDR3 coding DNA: TGTGCCAGCAGTCTGCCACAGTTACCCTACGAGCAGTACTTC.

The rearrangement links TRBV7-2 to TRBJ1-4, with 7 bases aligning to TRBD1. Per the germline V gene, CDR1 is SGHTA and CDR2 is FQGNSA. Trimming removed 5 bases from V and 8 bases from J; junction bases left unmatched: 8. This CDR3 has 14 amino acids. The CDR3 DNA reads as TGTGCCAGCAGCCCCAGCAGGGGGGCAGAAAAACTGTTTTTT. Protein sequence: CASSPSRGAEKLFF.